This TCR beta chain was sequenced during a study of blood T cell repertoires in COVID-19. Method: immunoSEQ multiplex PCR; TCRdb's copy keeps in-frame clones and lacks some. Seen here are 250,000 to 300,000 clones, approximately 89% observed once, and the top ten hold around 2.2%. The table lists this clone with a count of one. Per germline, CDR1 MNHNY and CDR2 SVGAGI (reference sequence). The J segment lost 2 bases and the V segment lost 8 bases, leaving 10 bases of the junction unmatched. There are 15 residues in the CDR3. This clonotype was sampled from a woman under 40 with COVID-19, enrolled during active disease. Sequencing was done on a sample of peripheral blood. This chain links TRBV6-6 with TRBJ2-3; 7 bases agree with TRBD2. The CDR3 nucleotides read TGTGCCAGCTCGGGAGCGGGACGTAACACAGATACGCAGTATTTT. As protein: CASSGAGRNTDTQYF.